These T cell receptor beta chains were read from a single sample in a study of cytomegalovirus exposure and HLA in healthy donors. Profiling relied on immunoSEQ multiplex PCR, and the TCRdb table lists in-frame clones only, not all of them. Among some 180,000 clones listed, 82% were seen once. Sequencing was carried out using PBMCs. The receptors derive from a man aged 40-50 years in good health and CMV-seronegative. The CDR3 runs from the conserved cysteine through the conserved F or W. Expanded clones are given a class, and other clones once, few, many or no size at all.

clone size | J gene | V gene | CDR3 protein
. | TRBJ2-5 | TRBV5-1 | CASREGTSGGGGQETQYF
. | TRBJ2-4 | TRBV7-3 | CASSPGQLTLAKNIQYF
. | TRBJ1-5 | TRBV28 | CASIAGGRPQHF
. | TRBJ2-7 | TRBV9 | CASSYRQGSYEQYF
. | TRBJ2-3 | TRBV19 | CASSIGTGLHTDTQYF
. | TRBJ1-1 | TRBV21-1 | CASSKEGEGAGDTEAFF
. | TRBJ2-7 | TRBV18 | CASSPPGRGYEQYF
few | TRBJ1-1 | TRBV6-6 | CASSNRGNTEAFF
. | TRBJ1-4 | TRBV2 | CASSVTGWDEKLFF
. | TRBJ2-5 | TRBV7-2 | CASSTTVQRFETQYF
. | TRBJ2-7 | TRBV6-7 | CASGPTGQGEHEQYF
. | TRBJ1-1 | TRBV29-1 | CSVRTGRDTEAFF
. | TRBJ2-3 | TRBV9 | CASSPAPSAGGQDTQYF
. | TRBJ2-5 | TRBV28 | CASREDVSQETQYF
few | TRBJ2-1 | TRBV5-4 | CASSLALAGTGAYNEQFF
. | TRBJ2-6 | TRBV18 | CASSPQGGLKISF
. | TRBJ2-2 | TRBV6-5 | CASRLTGNSGELFF
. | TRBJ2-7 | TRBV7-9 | CSSSFGPGAYEQYF
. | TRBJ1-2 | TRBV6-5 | CASRRTGAGYGYTF
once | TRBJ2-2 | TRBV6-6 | CASSDRLAGNTGELFF
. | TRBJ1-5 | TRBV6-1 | CASRTGQGANQPQHF
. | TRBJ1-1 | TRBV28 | CASSLMNRPLNTEAFF
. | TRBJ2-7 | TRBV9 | CASSVEGATVQYF
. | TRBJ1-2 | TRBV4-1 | CASSPGQGADGYTF
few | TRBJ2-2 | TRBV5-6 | CASSIGNRAGELFF
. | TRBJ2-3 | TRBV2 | CASSETAGTSTDTQYF
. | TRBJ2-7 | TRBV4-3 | CASSHRTGAYEQYF
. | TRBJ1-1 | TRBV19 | CASSMLGYTEAFF
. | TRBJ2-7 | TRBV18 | CASSPPGVSYEQYF
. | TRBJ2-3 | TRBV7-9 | CASSFPLGSGTSLVDTQYF
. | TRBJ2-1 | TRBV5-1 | CASSLGQGGYNEQFF
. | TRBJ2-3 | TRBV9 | CASSVEFGTSPDTQYF
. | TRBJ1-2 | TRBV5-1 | CASSPRGQVYNGYTF
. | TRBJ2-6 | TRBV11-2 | CASSSWAGTGGSGANVLTF
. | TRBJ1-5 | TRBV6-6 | CASSYGQGYGNQPQHF
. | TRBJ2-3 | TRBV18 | CASSPGTGFTDTQYF
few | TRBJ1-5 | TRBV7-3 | CASSHSGTGMDGNQPQHF
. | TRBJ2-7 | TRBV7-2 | CASSSTAPGEQYF
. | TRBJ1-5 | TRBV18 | CASSPRETNQPQHF
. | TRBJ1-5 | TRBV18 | CASSDSLAEPQHF
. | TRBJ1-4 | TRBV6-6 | CASSGGYTGEKLFF
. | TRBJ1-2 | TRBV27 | CASSPLGRQIYGYTF
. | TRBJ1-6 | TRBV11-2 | CASSFVSSYNSPLHF
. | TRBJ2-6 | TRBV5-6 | CASSSASGGGANVLTF
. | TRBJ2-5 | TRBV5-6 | CASTERGAETQYF
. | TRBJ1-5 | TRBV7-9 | CASSLGRSPQHF
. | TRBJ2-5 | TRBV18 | CASSPPTLAAQETQYF
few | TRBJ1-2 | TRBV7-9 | CASSLGQAPNGYTF
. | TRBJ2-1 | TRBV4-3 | CASSQEGLPTNEQFF
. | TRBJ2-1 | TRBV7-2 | CASSLVAGVETEQFF
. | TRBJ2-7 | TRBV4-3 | CASSQVFVSTGGQEEQYF
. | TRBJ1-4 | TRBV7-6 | CASSLAGTGEKLFF
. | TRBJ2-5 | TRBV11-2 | CASSWPGETQYF
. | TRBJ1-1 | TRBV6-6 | CASSGFGANTEAFF
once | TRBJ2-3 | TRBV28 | CASSRAAGRTDTQYF
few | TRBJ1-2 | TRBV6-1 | CASSEDRVNGYTF